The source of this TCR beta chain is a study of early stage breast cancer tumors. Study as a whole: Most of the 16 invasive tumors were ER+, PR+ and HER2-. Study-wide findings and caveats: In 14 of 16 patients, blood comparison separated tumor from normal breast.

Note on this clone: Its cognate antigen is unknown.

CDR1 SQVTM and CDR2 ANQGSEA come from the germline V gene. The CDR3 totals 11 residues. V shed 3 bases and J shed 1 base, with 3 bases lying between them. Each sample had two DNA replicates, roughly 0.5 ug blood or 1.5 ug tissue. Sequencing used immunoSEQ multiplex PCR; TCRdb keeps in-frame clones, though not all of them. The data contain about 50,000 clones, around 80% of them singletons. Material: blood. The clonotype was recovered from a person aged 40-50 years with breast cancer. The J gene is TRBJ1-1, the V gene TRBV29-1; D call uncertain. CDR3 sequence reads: CSVDRNTEAFF. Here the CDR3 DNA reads TGCAGCGTTGACCGGAACACTGAAGCTTTCTTT. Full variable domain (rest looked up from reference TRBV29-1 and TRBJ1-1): SAVISQKPSRDICQRGTSLTIQCQVDSQVTMMFWYRQQPGQSLTLIATANQGSEATYESGFVIDKFPISRPNLTFSTLTVSNMSPEDSSIYLCSVDRNTEAFFGQGTRLTVV.